A single sample is the source of the 23 T cell receptor beta chains below, sequenced in a study of T cells after yellow fever vaccination. TCRdb called the 5' RACE reads again in MiXCR, with one record for every CDR3 protein. The repertoire consists of just under 600,000 distinct CDR3 sequences, with approximately 12% occurring once and the leading ten covering about 14%. The sequences come from PBMCs, collected on the day of the yellow fever booster vaccination. All receptors come from a man aged 30-40 years who received the YFV17D yellow fever vaccine.

The genes are TRBV19 and TRBJ2-1, with D perhaps matching TRBD2 (6 bases). CDR1 is LNHDA, CDR2 SQIVND, per germline (reference sequence). The CDR3 is made up of 14 amino acids. The ends were cut back, 2 bases at V and 8 bases at J, with 13 bases in the middle. This CDR3 is CASSIRLVIHEQFF. The CDR3 nucleotides are TGTGCCAGTAGTATAAGACTAGTAATCCATGAGCAGTTCTTC. The full variable domain, in which reference TRBV19 and TRBJ2-1 provide the parts outside the CDR3, is DGGITQSPKYLFRKEGQNVTLSCEQNLNHDAMYWYRQDPGQGLRLIYYSQIVNDFQKGDIAEGYSVSREKKESFPLTVTSAQKNPTAFYLCASSIRLVIHEQFFGPGTRLTVL.

The chain uses TRBV20-1 and TRBJ2-1; D might be TRBD2 (5 bases). The CDR3 is 13 amino acids. Germline CDR1 is DFQATT and CDR2 is SNEGSKA (reference sequence). V lost 5 bases, J lost 6 bases, and 14 bases lay in between. The CDR3 sequence is CSAGSRALNEQFF. The CDR3 DNA is TGCAGTGCTGGGAGTAGGGCCCTCAATGAGCAGTTCTTC.

The chain carries TRBV7-8 and TRBJ2-3; D possibly uses TRBD1 or TRBD2 (5 bases each). The CDR3 length is 17 residues. The germline V gene has CDR1 SGHVS and CDR2 FQNEAQ. The V gene lost 1 base and the J gene lost 5 bases, with 19 bases spanning the gap. The chain's CDR3 is CASSLEGRGSMGDTQYF. The CDR3 DNA is TGTGCCAGCAGCTTAGAGGGGAGAGGGTCCATGGGAGATACGCAGTATTTT.

This clonotype was seen only a few times. The chain carries TRBV6-2 or TRBV6-3 and TRBJ2-1, with 14 bases matching TRBD2. The CDR3 consists of 16 residues. Germline assignment: CDR1 MNHEY and CDR2 SVGEGT. The ends lost 6 bases at V and 9 bases at J; junction bases unmatched: 10. The CDR3 DNA reads TGTGCCAGCAGCAAAGCGACTAGCGGGAGGGCCATTGAGCAGTTCTTC. Protein sequence: CASSKATSGRAIEQFF.

The rearrangement joins TRBV20-1 to TRBJ2-6; 12 bases agree with TRBD2. The CDR3 spans 17 residues. CDR1 is DFQATT and CDR2 is SNEGSKA in the germline V gene (reference sequence). V dropped 2 bases and J dropped 3; count of bases not matched to a gene: 5. The CDR3 region has the DNA TGCAGTGCTAGAAGCCTAGCGGGAGGGGTTGGGGCCAACGTCCTGACTTTC. This codes for CSARSLAGGVGANVLTF.

V is TRBV7-2 and J is TRBJ2-5, with TRBD2 identical over 7 bases. The CDR3 sequence is 15 residues long. With V trimmed by 5 bases and J by 1 base, 7 bases remained unmatched. In germline, CDR1 is SGHTA, CDR2 FQGNSA. CDR3 amino acids: CASSPRAGSQETQYF. The CDR3 DNA reads TGTGCCAGCAGCCCCCGAGCGGGATCCCAAGAGACCCAGTACTTC.

This chain links TRBV29-1 with TRBJ2-3, with D uncertain. Trimming took 0 bases from V and 0 from J, leaving 10 bases between them. The CDR3 consists of 15 residues. The germline V gene encodes CDR1 SQVTM and CDR2 ANQGSEA. The DNA of the CDR3 is TGCAGCGTTGAAGATCAAGCAGCCAGCACAGATACGCAGTATTTT. The encoded protein is CSVEDQAASTDTQYF.

The V gene is TRBV6-2 or TRBV6-3, the J gene TRBJ2-1, with a weak D call TRBD2 (5 bases). Germline CDR1 and CDR2: MNHEY and SVGEGT. The V end was cut by 5 bases, the J end by 8 bases, with 10 bases between. CDR3 length: 12 residues. For the CDR3, the DNA is TGTGCCAGCAGTGACCCTAGCCATGAGCAGTTCTTC. Encoded protein: CASSDPSHEQFF.

This clonotype appeared many times. The CDR3 nucleotides are TGTGCCAGCAGTGACTTCCTAGCGGGGGAGCAGTTCTTC. Translating it yields CASSDFLAGEQFF. The rearrangement links TRBV25-1 to TRBJ2-1, with 9 bases fitting TRBD2. The trim removed 3 bases at V and 10 bases at J, leaving 4 bases unmatched. CDR1 MGHDK and CDR2 SYGVNS come from the germline V gene. The CDR3 loop spans 13 amino acids.

This clonotype came up a few times. J is TRBJ2-7 and V is TRBV6-1, with D possibly TRBD2 on 6 matching bases. From germline, CDR1 is MNHNS and CDR2 SASEGT. The CDR3 is 14 amino acids. The V and J ends lost 6 bases and 3 bases respectively, with 15 bases between them. As DNA, the CDR3 is TGTGCCAGCAGCCCAGGGTACGGGGGCTACGAGCAGTACTTC. Its translation is CASSPGYGGYEQYF.

This clonotype has only a few counts. The chain is built from TRBV20-1 and TRBJ2-3, with TRBD2 as a possible D gene (7 bases). Germline CDR1 DFQATT, CDR2 SNEGSKA (reference sequence). V gave up 5 bases and J gave up 0 bases, with 9 bases separating them. The CDR3 runs to 13 residues. The CDR3 DNA follows: TGCAGTGCTGGGGGGGGCAGCACAGATACGCAGTATTTT. This translates into CSAGGGSTDTQYF.

Only a few counts were recorded for this clonotype. V is TRBV12-3 or TRBV12-4 and J is TRBJ1-1; the D gene is possibly TRBD1 (6 bases). V dropped 4 bases and J dropped 2 bases, with 11 bases sitting between them. This CDR3 has 14 amino acids. The CDR3 DNA is TGTGCCAGCAGTTCTACAGGGAGAAACACTGAAGCTTTCTTT. This translates into CASSSTGRNTEAFF.

The rearrangement links TRBV5-4 to TRBJ2-1, with TRBD2 as a possible D gene (6 bases). From germline, CDR1 is SGHNT and CDR2 YYREEE (reference sequence). The V and J ends lost 0 bases and 9 bases respectively, with 10 bases between them. The CDR3 loop spans 13 amino acids. CDR3 sequence: CASSLVQGLEQFF. In nucleotides, the CDR3 is TGTGCCAGCAGCTTGGTCCAGGGACTTGAGCAGTTCTTC. Full variable domain (remainder filled in from reference TRBV5-4 and TRBJ2-1): ETGVTQSPTHLIKTRGQQVTLRCSSQSGHNTVSWYQQALGQGPQFIFQYYREEENGRGNFPPRFSGLQFPNYSSELNVNALELDDSALYLCASSLVQGLEQFFGPGTRLTVL.

This clonotype was detected many times. This chain joins TRBV28 and TRBJ1-6; maybe TRBD1 (6 bases). Trimming pared 6 bases from V and 6 bases from J, leaving 12 bases between. The germline V gene encodes CDR1 MDHEN and CDR2 SYDVKM. The CDR3 runs to 14 residues. CDR3 bases: TGTGCCAGCAGCATAGGACAGAGTAATTCACCCCTCCACTTT. Its translation is CASSIGQSNSPLHF.

This chain joins TRBV12-3 or TRBV12-4 and TRBJ1-3; D not resolved. V shed 3 bases and J shed 4 bases, with 7 bases lying between them. The CDR3 has 13 amino acids. The CDR3 reads CASSFLQGNTIYF. The CDR3 DNA reads TGTGCCAGCAGTTTTCTCCAAGGAAACACCATATATTTT.

In its sample, this clonotype was seen many times. The chain carries TRBV4-3 and TRBJ2-3; D is possibly TRBD2 (5 bases). V was clipped by 5 bases and J by 2 bases, with 8 bases between them. Germline loops: CDR1 LGHNA, CDR2 YSLEER. The CDR3 covers 13 residues. The CDR3 DNA reads TGCGCCAGCAGCGAGGGAATCACAGATACGCAGTATTTT. Translation gives CASSEGITDTQYF.

The chain uses TRBV10-3 and TRBJ2-1, with TRBD2 identical over 7 bases. This CDR3 has 15 amino acids. The germline V gene encodes CDR1 ENHRY and CDR2 SYGVKD. The ends lost 5 bases at V and 7 bases at J; junction bases unmatched: 11. For the CDR3, the DNA is TGTGCCATCAGTTGGGCGGCTAGCGGAGAAAATGAGCAGTTCTTC. Its protein product is CAISWAASGENEQFF.

The table lists this clonotype with a few counts. V is TRBV28 and J is TRBJ1-1, with D possibly TRBD1 on 6 matching bases. The CDR3 is 16 residues long. Germline CDR1 reads MDHEN; CDR2 reads SYDVKM. V gave up 10 bases and J gave up 0 bases, with 21 bases separating them. The CDR3 sequence: CATKRGRGQMNTEAFF. In nucleotides, the CDR3 is TGTGCCACCAAGAGGGGCAGGGGCCAAATGAACACTGAAGCTTTCTTT.

In its sample, this clonotype was seen a few times. This chain connects TRBV20-1 to TRBJ2-3; D is possibly TRBD1 (6 bases). This CDR3 has 17 residues. The germline V gene encodes CDR1 DFQATT and CDR2 SNEGSKA (reference sequence). V dropped 3 bases and J dropped 5 bases, with 24 bases sitting between them. CDR3 protein: CSARPPPPGARRDTQYF. Here the CDR3 DNA reads TGCAGTGCTAGGCCCCCCCCTCCAGGGGCCAGACGAGATACGCAGTATTTT.

This clonotype was counted a few times. The V call is TRBV10-1, the J call TRBJ2-3, with 7 bases lining up with TRBD2. The CDR3 has 15 residues. V dropped 6 bases and J dropped 2; count of bases not matched to a gene: 8. Germline V gene sequence: CDR1 WNHNN, CDR2 SYGVQD (reference sequence). CDR3: CASRESLADTDTQYF. The DNA of the CDR3 is TGCGCCAGCAGGGAATCCCTAGCGGACACAGATACGCAGTATTTT.

The sample holds a few counts of this clonotype. The chain employs TRBV7-9 and TRBJ2-3, with 7 bases matching TRBD2. This CDR3 spans 12 amino acids. Germline CDR1 is SEHNR and CDR2 is FQNEAQ (reference sequence). V trimming: 3 bases; J trimming: 14 bases; junction bases outside the gene matches: 8. The CDR3 DNA sequence: TGTGCCAGCAGCTTGGCGGGAGCAGCTTGGTATTTT. Translated: CASSLAGAAWYF.

The chain has TRBV12-3 or TRBV12-4 and TRBJ2-1; D possibly corresponds to TRBD1 (6 bases). Trimming took off 5 bases at V and 3 bases at J, with 14 bases between the two ends. The CDR3 covers 15 residues. DNA of the CDR3: TGTGCCAGCAGTCTAACAGGGCTAGACTACAATGAGCAGTTCTTC. It codes for CASSLTGLDYNEQFF.

The CDR3 loop reads CASSQLVWGKAEAFF. CDR3 nucleotides: TGTGCCAGCAGCCAACTCGTTTGGGGAAAGGCTGAAGCTTTCTTT. V usage is TRBV3-1 and J usage is TRBJ1-1; D not certain. Germline V lookup: CDR1 LGHDT, CDR2 YNNKEL (reference sequence). Trimming took off 2 bases at V and 6 bases at J, with 16 bases between the two ends. This CDR3 is 15 amino acids long.